The rows below give T cell receptor beta chains drawn from one sample of a study of radiotherapy plus CTLA-4 blockade in lung cancer. The method was immunoSEQ multiplex PCR; TCRdb's version includes in-frame clones alone and lacks a portion of them. The table shows about 45,000 clones, with approximately 73% occurring only once. This specimen was peripheral blood, taken from a patient treated with radiotherapy plus ipilimumab. The origin of the receptors is a human donor with non-small cell lung cancer who had a complete response to radiotherapy plus ipilimumab. Each CDR3 is given with its conserved first and last residue. D genes are given only for firm matches. Only part of the rows carry a size: once, few, many, or a class if the clone is expanded.

D gene	clone size	J gene	V gene	CDR3 protein	CDR3 DNA
.	.	TRBJ2-2	TRBV5-1	CASSPYTGELFF	TGCGCCAGCAGCCCTTACACCGGGGAGCTGTTTTTT
TRBD1	.	TRBJ2-1	TRBV4-3	CASSQVIQGTAPYNEQFF	TGCGCCAGCAGCCAGGTGATTCAGGGGACAGCGCCCTACAATGAGCAGTTCTTC
.	.	TRBJ1-5	TRBV15	CATSRLDSYQPQHF	TGTGCCACCAGCAGACTGGACAGCTATCAGCCCCAGCATTTT
TRBD1	.	TRBJ1-6	TRBV5-1	CASSTAGTGSGSYNSPLHF	TGCGCCAGCAGCACCGCCGGGACAGGGTCGGGCTCCTATAATTCACCCCTCCACTTT
TRBD1	.	TRBJ2-2	TRBV4-1	CASSRGQGPNTGELFF	TGCGCCAGCAGCCGCGGACAGGGGCCCAACACCGGGGAGCTGTTTTTT
TRBD1	few	TRBJ2-7	TRBV28	CASRPGDRGRYEQYF	TGTGCCAGCAGACCCGGGGACAGGGGGCGATACGAGCAGTACTTC
.	.	TRBJ2-6	TRBV4-2	CASSHDHAGGANVLTF	TGTGCCAGCAGCCATGATCATGCGGGGGGGGCCAACGTCCTGACTTTC
TRBD1	few	TRBJ2-5	TRBV27	CASSLSYPGGRKETQYF	TGTGCCAGCAGTTTATCGTACCCAGGGGGAAGAAAAGAGACCCAGTACTTC
TRBD1	.	TRBJ1-3	TRBV27	CASRTGGTGNTIYF	TGTGCCAGCAGAACAGGGGGCACTGGAAACACCATATATTTT
.	few	TRBJ2-3	TRBV9	CASSPPGRGTDTQYF	TGTGCCAGCAGCCCCCCCGGGCGGGGTACAGATACGCAGTATTTT
TRBD2	.	TRBJ2-1	TRBV4-1	CASSQDGGVLAGGPFLYEQFF	TGCGCCAGCAGCCAAGATGGGGGGGTCCTAGCGGGAGGGCCCTTTTTGTATGAGCAGTTCTTC
TRBD1	.	TRBJ1-2	TRBV5-1	CASSSLTGGTGYTF	TGCGCCAGCAGCTCATTGACAGGGGGCACCGGCTACACCTTC
.	few	TRBJ1-2	TRBV7-2	CASSVNPGLYGYTF	TGTGCCAGCAGCGTGAACCCCGGGTTATATGGCTACACCTTC
.	few	TRBJ2-5	TRBV29-1	CSVASVREETQYF	TGCAGCGTCGCCTCAGTGAGGGAAGAGACCCAGTACTTC
TRBD2	.	TRBJ2-2	TRBV4-2	CASSQIFGGGVTGELFF	TGTGCCAGCAGCCAGATTTTTGGGGGGGGAGTCACCGGGGAGCTGTTTTTT
.	.	TRBJ2-7	TRBV6-6	CASSYRSSYEQYF	TGTGCCAGCAGTTACAGGAGCTCCTACGAGCAGTACTTC
TRBD2	.	TRBJ2-7	TRBV19	CASSSAGAWDGEQYF	TGTGCCAGTAGTTCAGCGGGAGCATGGGATGGCGAGCAGTACTTC
TRBD1	.	TRBJ2-3	TRBV11-3	CASSLGLGRGFEDTQYF	TGTGCCAGCAGCTTAGGTCTTGGCAGGGGGTTCGAAGATACGCAGTATTTT
TRBD1	.	TRBJ1-1	TRBV11-2	CASSAGQLNTEAFF	TGTGCCAGCAGCGCGGGACAGTTAAACACTGAAGCTTTCTTT
.	few	TRBJ1-6	TRBV5-6	CASSLGTRVAYNSPLHF	TGTGCCAGCAGCTTGGGTACGAGGGTGGCCTATAATTCACCCCTCCACTTT
.	.	TRBJ2-7	TRBV19	CASSGTPTYEQYF	TGTGCCAGTAGCGGGACACCGACCTACGAGCAGTACTTC
TRBD1	medium-sized	TRBJ1-5	TRBV5-5	CASSIGTGNQPQHF	TGTGCCAGCAGCATAGGGACAGGCAATCAGCCCCAGCATTTT
.	.	TRBJ1-2	TRBV7-2	CASSHVQGKGYTF	TGTGCCAGCAGCCACGTACAGGGAAAGGGCTACACCTTC
.	.	TRBJ2-5	TRBV27	CASSLSLADQETQYF	TGTGCCAGCAGTTTATCGCTGGCAGACCAAGAGACCCAGTACTTC
TRBD1	.	TRBJ2-7	TRBV19	CASDKPGQGFLGESYEQYF	TGTGCCAGCGACAAACCGGGACAGGGGTTTTTGGGAGAGTCCTACGAGCAGTACTTC
.	.	TRBJ1-6	TRBV18	CASSPGASPQGSPLHF	TGTGCCAGCTCACCGGGGGCTTCCCCCCAGGGTTCACCCCTCCACTTT
TRBD1	few	TRBJ1-1	TRBV18	CASSADRVNTEAFF	TGTGCCAGCTCCGCGGACAGGGTGAACACTGAAGCTTTCTTT
TRBD1	.	TRBJ1-2	TRBV4-2	CASSQAGTGGANYGYTF	TGTGCCAGCAGCCAAGCCGGGACAGGGGGGGCTAACTATGGCTACACCTTC
.	.	TRBJ1-5	TRBV6-6	CASSYSRTENNQPQHF	TGTGCCAGCAGTTACTCGAGGACAGAGAACAATCAGCCCCAGCATTTT
.	.	TRBJ1-2	TRBV5-1	CASSLDVGRNYGYTF	TGCGCCAGCAGCTTGGACGTGGGGAGGAACTATGGCTACACCTTC
TRBD1	medium-sized	TRBJ1-1	TRBV6-1	CASSESVAGGRSEAFF	TGTGCCAGCAGTGAATCAGTTGCAGGGGGCCGATCTGAAGCTTTCTTT
TRBD1	.	TRBJ1-4	TRBV19	CASSPGQNEKLFF	TGTGCCAGTAGTCCGGGACAGAATGAAAAACTGTTTTTT
TRBD1	.	TRBJ1-2	TRBV10-1	CARRTGGLLYGYTF	TGCGCCCGGAGGACAGGGGGCTTACTGTATGGCTACACCTTC
TRBD1	.	TRBJ2-5	TRBV19	CASSRDRQETQYF	TGTGCCAGTAGTAGGGACAGGCAAGAGACCCAGTACTTC
TRBD1	few	TRBJ1-5	TRBV4-3	CASSQGAGQENQPQHF	TGCGCCAGCAGCCAAGGAGCGGGACAGGAAAATCAGCCCCAGCATTTT
.	.	TRBJ1-1	TRBV9	CASSVGSVGAEAFF	TGTGCCAGCAGCGTAGGAAGTGTAGGGGCTGAAGCTTTCTTT
.	.	TRBJ2-5	TRBV2	CASMRRVYQETQYF	TGTGCCAGCATGAGGCGCGTGTACCAAGAGACCCAGTACTTC
.	.	TRBJ1-6	TRBV30	CAWRPQGISPLHF	TGTGCCTGGAGACCACAGGGTATCTCACCCCTCCACTTT
TRBD2	.	TRBJ2-7	TRBV29-1	CSAWTSGAYEQYF	TGCAGCGCCTGGACTAGCGGTGCCTACGAGCAGTACTTC
TRBD1	.	TRBJ1-6	TRBV2	CASTPGQGNNSPLHF	TGTGCCAGCACCCCCGGACAGGGGAATAATTCACCCCTCCACTTT
.	.	TRBJ2-7	TRBV19	CASTKGYEQYF	TGTGCCAGTACCAAGGGGTACGAGCAGTACTTC
.	.	TRBJ2-3	TRBV7-2	CASSSSGITTDTQYF	TGTGCCAGCAGCTCCTCGGGGATAACCACAGATACGCAGTATTTT
TRBD1	.	TRBJ1-1	TRBV30	CAWNPTGQGNTEAFF	TGTGCCTGGAACCCAACGGGACAGGGGAACACTGAAGCTTTCTTT
.	.	TRBJ1-3	TRBV19	CASATGSWAGNTIYF	TGTGCCAGTGCGACAGGTTCTTGGGCTGGAAACACCATATATTTT
.	.	TRBJ1-2	TRBV18	CASSPGSQGGYGYTF	TGTGCCAGCTCACCAGGGAGCCAGGGAGGCTATGGCTACACCTTC
.	.	TRBJ1-1	TRBV11-2	CASSLYSGQNTEAFF	TGTGCCAGCAGCTTGTACTCGGGACAGAACACTGAAGCTTTCTTT
TRBD2	.	TRBJ2-2	TRBV18	CASSRLGASGTVLANTGELFF	TGTGCCAGCTCACGGCTGGGCGCTAGCGGGACGGTCCTCGCGAACACCGGGGAGCTGTTTTTT
TRBD1	.	TRBJ1-2	TRBV9	CASSPGGRNYGYTF	TGTGCCAGCAGCCCAGGGGGACGTAACTATGGCTACACCTTC
.	few	TRBJ2-2	TRBV5-4	CASSHPGVTGELFF	TGTGCCAGCAGCCACCCAGGGGTCACCGGGGAGCTGTTTTTT